The T cell receptor beta chain under discussion was sequenced for a study of molecular identifiers for immune sequencing clone quantification (dated by TCRdb to about 2018). In terms of the full investigation: For a replicate experiment, RNA from around 20,000 or 100,000 naive CD8 T cells was divided into five aliquots, of which four were sequenced. The study was a methods study using CD8 T cells to benchmark molecular-identifier clustering-based TCR repertoire sequencing (MIDCIRS) and TCR RNA copy counting.

V lost 4 bases and J lost 6 bases; the stretch between them is 20 bases long. CDR1 SGHRS and CDR2 YFSETQ were looked up in the germline V gene. The CDR3, cysteine through phenylalanine, is 15 amino acids long. Only the CDR3 part of the read is kept: 45 bases, read in frame from the first base. Naive CD8 T cell libraries were made from about 21,000 to 970,000 sorted cells using 10%, 30% or 50% of purified RNA. Naive CD8 T cells were FACS-sorted as CD8+CD4-CCR7+CD45RA+ on a BD FACSAria II into RLT Plus buffer. To test detection sensitivity, Jurkat RNA equal to approximately 10 TCR copies was added to samples of about 20,000-1,100,000 naive CD8 T cells. Enrichment of CD8 T cells was done with RosetteSep CD8+ T Cell Enrichment Cocktail plus Ficoll-Paque, and ACK red cell lysis came afterward. Concerning this clonotype itself: Its antigen is not yet known. This may be a read error: a much more frequent sequence differs by one nucleotide.

Library preparation used PCR. The sample was run on an Illumina HiSeq 4000. Bulk TCR libraries were prepared as previously described, using TCR primers listed in Table S5. Purification of total RNA was performed with the Qiagen AllPrep DNA/RNA kit. Reads from multiple sequencing runs of the same library were pooled before analysis. From the authors' description of their analysis: Reads were retained only if an exact TCR constant sequence was present, and the retained reads were trimmed to 150 nt and grouped according to their 12-nt molecular barcodes. Reads in each barcode group were sub-clustered using a 15% Levenshtein threshold, and a quality-weighted consensus sequence was built for each RNA molecule. Non-functional sequences were filtered out, along with any lower-count sequence sitting one edit away from another sequence. Based on fitting two negative binomial distributions, any barcode sub-cluster with under 20% of the maximum read count was discarded. TCRdb took the public reads, trimmed them with fastp at Q25, ran MiXCR for clone calling and kept in-frame beta chains. Every CDR3 protein is listed once, alongside the most common genes and DNA of its rows. The V and J calls, along with clone size, are taken from TCRdb and not from the paper's own processing. The sample table contains 250,000 to 350,000 distinct CDR3 sequences; only one count was recorded for roughly 23% of them. The ten largest clones capture more than 0.8% of the sample.

General conclusions and limits of the study: The sizes of highly expanded clones could end up underestimated when identical TCR molecules share a barcode. Naive libraries contained spiked-in Jurkat TCR RNA (more than 9 copies' worth), which is not part of the donor repertoire. Modeling indicated about three TCR RNA copies recovered per cell, compared with roughly 10 by digital PCR, which implies a capture efficiency of 25% to 35%. Without barcode sub-clustering, chimeric consensus sequences inflated TCR diversity; chimeras reached as high as 47%. Spiked-in Jurkat TCR RNA equivalent to a single cell was reported to be detectable even among more than 900,000 naive CD8 T cells. In CMV-specific effector cells, over 97% of molecules were held by clones above 20 RNA copies, whereas under 1% of molecules were held by such clones in naive cells.

The sequence derives from a human donor in good health. Some libraries in this study had Jurkat cell RNA spiked in. Material: naive CD8+ T cells from blood, with Jurkat cell RNA spiked in. Reading the label with the study, this specimen's cell subset or site is: FACS-sorted CD8+CD4-CCR7+CD45RA+ naive T cells. The chain joins TRBV5-1 to TRBJ2-7; the D assignment is uncertain and may be TRBD1 or TRBD2, with 6 bases supporting each. The nucleotide sequence reads TGCGCCAGCAGCGACTCGGGGGCGGGTTCAGTCGAGCAGTACTTC. The encoded protein is CASSDSGAGSVEQYF.